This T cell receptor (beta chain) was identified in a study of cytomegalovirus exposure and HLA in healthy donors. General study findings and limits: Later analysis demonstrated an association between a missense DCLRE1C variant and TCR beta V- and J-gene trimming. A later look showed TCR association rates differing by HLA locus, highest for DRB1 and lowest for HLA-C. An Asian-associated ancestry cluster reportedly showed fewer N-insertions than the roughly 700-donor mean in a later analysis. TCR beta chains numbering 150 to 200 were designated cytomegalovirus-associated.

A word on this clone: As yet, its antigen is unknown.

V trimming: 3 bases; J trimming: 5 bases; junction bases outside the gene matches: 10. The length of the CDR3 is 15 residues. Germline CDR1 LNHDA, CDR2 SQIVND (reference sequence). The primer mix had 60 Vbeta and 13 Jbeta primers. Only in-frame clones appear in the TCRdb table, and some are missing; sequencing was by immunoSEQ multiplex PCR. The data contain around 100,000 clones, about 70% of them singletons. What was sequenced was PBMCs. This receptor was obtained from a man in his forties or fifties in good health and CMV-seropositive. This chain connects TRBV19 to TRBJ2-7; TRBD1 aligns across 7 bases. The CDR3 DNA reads TGTGCCAGTAGTATCCGCCAGACAGGGCTCGACGAGCAGTACTTC. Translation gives CASSIRQTGLDEQYF.